One sample yielded the 26 T cell receptor beta chains listed below, sequenced in a study of cytomegalovirus exposure and HLA in healthy donors. It was with 60 Vbeta and 13 Jbeta primers that the PCR ran. Assay: immunoSEQ multiplex PCR; the TCRdb copy retains only in-frame clones and omits some. The sample records under 100,000 clones, more than 60% being singletons. The sample comprised PBMCs. The receptors were sampled from a boy younger than 18 in good health and CMV-seronegative.

The rearrangement uses TRBV4-3 and TRBJ2-3; D gene ambiguous. The CDR3 has 15 amino acids. Trimming removed 1 base from V and 0 bases from J, with 8 bases in between. The germline V gene has CDR1 LGHNA and CDR2 YSLEER. The CDR3 nucleotides read TGCGCCAGCAGCCAAGTGCGATCTAGCACAGATACGCAGTATTTT. As protein: CASSQVRSSTDTQYF.

The gene calls are TRBV6-6 and TRBJ2-7, with 10 bases matching TRBD1. The CDR3 is 16 residues long. J was trimmed by 5 bases and V by 5 bases; bases with no gene match: 12. Germline V CDR1 and CDR2: MNHNY, SVGAGI (reference sequence). CDR3 in DNA: TGTGCCAGCAGTCCCCTCCGGGACAGGGGTAGGCACGAGCAGTACTTC. Translation gives CASSPLRDRGRHEQYF.

In its sample, this clone was seen a few times. The chain carries TRBV28 and TRBJ2-2; 7 bases align to TRBD1. After removal of 6 bases from V and 0 bases from J, the junction contained 10 bases not matched to a gene. This CDR3 is 17 amino acids long. CDR1 is MDHEN and CDR2 is SYDVKM in the germline V gene. The CDR3 DNA reads as TGTGCCAGCAGGGCCTCTCGGGACAGAGCGAACACCGGGGAGCTGTTTTTT. This sequence encodes CASRASRDRANTGELFF.

The J gene is TRBJ1-2, the V gene TRBV7-9; 9 positions agree with TRBD1. The CDR3 covers 16 residues. CDR1 SEHNR and CDR2 FQNEAQ come from the germline V gene (reference sequence). V trimming: 5 bases; J trimming: 0 bases; junction bases outside the gene matches: 7. Here the CDR3 reads CASSPLDRGTNYGYTF. CDR3 DNA sequence: TGTGCCAGCAGCCCTCTGGACAGGGGAACTAACTATGGCTACACCTTC.

The chain joins TRBV6-1 to TRBJ1-5; D is unclear. The CDR3 is 12 amino acids. CDR1 and CDR2 from the germline V gene are MNHNS and SASEGT. The V end was cut by 8 bases, the J end by 7 bases, with 12 bases between. CDR3 protein: CASAKESQPQHF. The CDR3 DNA reads as TGTGCCAGCGCCAAGGAGAGCCAGCCCCAGCATTTT.

This chain connects TRBV28 to TRBJ2-5, with 7 bases fitting TRBD1. The V gene end was trimmed by 3 bases and the J gene end by 5 bases; junction bases not matched to a gene: 6. The CDR3 runs to 14 residues. The germline V gene encodes CDR1 MDHEN and CDR2 SYDVKM. The CDR3 loop reads CASSFSDRAETQYF. DNA of the CDR3: TGTGCCAGCAGTTTTAGCGACAGGGCGGAGACCCAGTACTTC.

This chain connects TRBV15 to TRBJ1-5; 8 nucleotides line up with TRBD1. The CDR3 totals 13 residues. Germline V gives CDR1 LNHNV, CDR2 YYDKDF (reference sequence). J was trimmed by 5 bases and V by 8 bases; bases with no gene match: 5. CDR3 sequence reads: CATQDRDHQPQHF. The CDR3 DNA sequence: TGTGCCACCCAGGACAGGGATCATCAGCCCCAGCATTTT.

The chain recombines TRBV5-4 with TRBJ2-7, with D perhaps TRBD1 (6 bases). The CDR3 has 12 amino acids. The V end was cut by 4 bases, the J end by 3 bases, with 8 bases between. Germline V gives CDR1 SGHNT, CDR2 YYREEE (reference sequence). The chain's CDR3 is CASSRDIYEQYF. The CDR3 DNA follows: TGTGCCAGCAGCCGGGACATCTACGAGCAGTACTTC.

This chain uses TRBV7-6 with TRBJ1-6; 7 bases fit TRBD1. CDR3 length: 15 amino acids. The V gene end was trimmed by 1 base and the J gene end by 7 bases; junction bases not matched to a gene: 4. CDR1 and CDR2 (germline): SGHVS, FNYEAQ. DNA of the CDR3: TGTGCCAGCAGCTTAGAGGGGACAGAGAATTCACCCCTCCACTTT. This translates into CASSLEGTENSPLHF. The full variable domain, its missing parts supplied by reference TRBV7-6 and TRBJ1-6, is GAGVSQSPRYKVTKRGQDVALRCDPISGHVSLYWYRQALGQGPEFLTYFNYEAQQDKSGLPNDRFSAERPEGSISTLTIQRTEQRDSAMYRCASSLEGTENSPLHFGNGTRLTVT.

This clone was seen only a few times. The chain couples TRBV19 to TRBJ2-7, with TRBD2 identical over 7 bases. Germline V gene sequence: CDR1 LNHDA, CDR2 SQIVND (reference sequence). V shed 4 bases, J shed 4 bases, and the junction held 13 bases outside the gene matches. The CDR3 runs to 16 residues. As DNA, the CDR3 is TGTGCCAGTAGTAGAGGAGGGGACTATAGGGTGTACGAGCAGTACTTC. Residues: CASSRGGDYRVYEQYF. Supplemented by reference TRBV19 and TRBJ2-7, the full variable domain reads DGGITQSPKYLFRKEGQNVTLSCEQNLNHDAMYWYRQDPGQGLRLIYYSQIVNDFQKGDIAEGYSVSREKKESFPLTVTSAQKNPTAFYLCASSRGGDYRVYEQYFGPGTRLTVT.

This clone was counted only a few times. The chain recombines TRBV30 with TRBJ2-4; D is undetermined. This CDR3 has 16 amino acids. Germline CDR1 reads GTSNPN; CDR2 reads SVGIG (reference sequence). Between the trimmed V and J ends, which lost 3 bases and 0 bases, there was a span of 15 bases. CDR3 coding DNA: TGTGCCTGGAGCGCCGAGGTCACGCTAGCCAAAAACATTCAGTACTTC. Translated: CAWSAEVTLAKNIQYF.

V and J are TRBV7-6 and TRBJ1-1; no clear D. In germline, CDR1 is SGHVS, CDR2 FNYEAQ. CDR3 size: 12 residues. Trimming removed 5 bases from V and 7 bases from J, with 11 bases in between. In nucleotides, the CDR3 is TGTGCCAGCAGCCCAGGCGAACTTGAAGCTTTCTTT. It is translated as CASSPGELEAFF.

This clone was seen once. This chain links TRBV7-2 with TRBJ1-1; D call uncertain. V was trimmed by 5 bases and J by 3 bases, leaving 16 bases between them. The CDR3 length is 15 residues. CDR1 is SGHTA and CDR2 is FQGNSA in the germline V gene. CDR3 bases: TGTGCCAGCAGCCCTGAATCCGGGAGGCACACTGAAGCTTTCTTT. It is translated as CASSPESGRHTEAFF.

This clone appeared a single time. The chain combines TRBV7-9 with TRBJ1-1; TRBD1 matches at 9 bases. With 5 bases clipped from V and 4 bases from J, the junction kept 8 bases outside the gene matches. The CDR3 runs to 15 residues. Per germline, CDR1 SEHNR and CDR2 FQNEAQ (reference sequence). The CDR3 region is CASSREGTGTTEAFF. CDR3 bases: TGTGCCAGCAGCCGGGAGGGGACAGGGACCACTGAAGCTTTCTTT. Full variable domain (rest looked up from reference TRBV7-9 and TRBJ1-1): DTGVSQNPRHKITKRGQNVTFRCDPISEHNRLYWYRQTLGQGPEFLTYFQNEAQLEKSRLLSDRFSAERPKGSFSTLEIQRTEQGDSAMYLCASSREGTGTTEAFFGQGTRLTVV.

There are a few counts of this clone. The V call is TRBV6-1, the J call TRBJ1-2, with D maybe TRBD1 (6 bases). CDR3 length: 16 residues. Trimming stripped 3 bases from V and 2 bases from J, with 16 bases between. Germline CDR1 is MNHNS and CDR2 is SASEGT. The CDR3 spells CASSEIQGISNYGYTF. For the CDR3, the DNA is TGTGCCAGCAGTGAGATACAGGGTATCTCCAACTATGGCTACACCTTC.

This clone has a single count. CDR3 in amino acids: CASGTMVGGYTF. CDR3 sequence (DNA): TGTGCCAGCGGTACTATGGTGGGTGGCTACACCTTC. V gene TRBV28 combines with J gene TRBJ1-2, with no clear D. The CDR3 is 12 residues long. V lost 8 bases to trimming and J lost 7 bases, with 14 bases between them. Germline V CDR1 and CDR2: MDHEN, SYDVKM.

This sequence joins TRBV5-1 and TRBJ1-1; unclear D gene. Trimming left V 0 bases short and J 0 bases short, with 6 bases between. This CDR3 comprises 14 residues. Germline CDR1 SGHRS, CDR2 YFSETQ. DNA of the CDR3: TGCGCCAGCAGCTTGGGGGCTATGAACACTGAAGCTTTCTTT. Translated: CASSLGAMNTEAFF.

This chain connects TRBV9 to TRBJ2-7; TRBD2 might be the D (6 bases). V lost 4 bases to trimming and J lost 5 bases, with 13 bases between them. The germline V gene encodes CDR1 SGDLS and CDR2 YYNGEE. There are 13 residues in the CDR3. The CDR3 loop is CASSPAGSDEQYF. CDR3 nucleotide sequence: TGTGCCAGCAGCCCCGCGGGGAGCGACGAGCAGTACTTC.

The V gene is TRBV30, the J gene TRBJ2-3; perhaps TRBD1 as D (6 bases). The CDR3 runs to 21 residues. V was trimmed by 2 bases and J by 5 bases, leaving 35 bases between them. Germline CDR1 GTSNPN, CDR2 SVGIG (reference sequence). The CDR3 region is CAWSPSAGWYRDGIMGDTQYF. The CDR3 bases are TGTGCCTGGAGTCCGAGCGCCGGCTGGTACAGGGACGGGATCATGGGAGATACGCAGTATTTT.

The V and J genes are TRBV5-8 and TRBJ1-5; D remains ambiguous. The V end lost 0 bases, the J end lost 1 base, and 11 bases lay between the germline ends. The germline V gene encodes CDR1 SGHTS and CDR2 YDEGEE. The CDR3 spans 16 residues. The CDR3 bases are TGTGCCAGCAGCTTGGCAGTTTGGTTAAGCAATCAGCCCCAGCATTTT. Amino acids: CASSLAVWLSNQPQHF.

This chain connects TRBV13 to TRBJ2-7; D is unclear. V gave up 5 bases and J gave up 3 bases, with 14 bases separating them. Germline V gives CDR1 PRHDT, CDR2 FYEKMQ (reference sequence). This CDR3 contains 14 residues. CDR3 sequence (DNA): TGTGCCAGCAGCGCCATGAGCCGGTTCTACGAGCAGTACTTC. Amino acid sequence: CASSAMSRFYEQYF.

On this clone itself: The sample contains more than one DNA sequence encoding this CDR3. J is TRBJ2-4 and V is TRBV5-1, with a tentative D call TRBD2 (6 bases). V was trimmed by 2 bases and J by 0 bases, leaving 9 bases between them. Germline values: CDR1 SGHRS, CDR2 YFSETQ. There are 15 residues in the CDR3. CDR3 region: CASSLLAGAKNIQYF. CDR3 coding DNA: TGCGCCAGCAGCTTACTAGCAGGAGCCAAAAACATTCAGTACTTC.

The gene calls are TRBV4-1 and TRBJ2-1, with a possible D match to TRBD1 (6 bases). Per germline, CDR1 MGHRA and CDR2 YSYEKL. The CDR3 has 12 residues. The V gene lost 3 bases and the J gene lost 6 bases, with 6 bases spanning the gap. CDR3 loop: CASSHRGNEQFF. The CDR3 coding sequence is TGCGCCAGCAGCCACAGGGGCAATGAGCAGTTCTTC.

This clone has more than one count but fewer than ten. This chain joins TRBV4-3 and TRBJ1-1; D ambiguous. The V and J ends lost 0 bases and 0 bases respectively, with 5 bases between them. CDR1 LGHNA and CDR2 YSLEER come from the germline V gene. This CDR3 comprises 14 residues. CDR3 in amino acids: CASSQDRVNTEAFF. DNA of the CDR3: TGCGCCAGCAGCCAAGATCGGGTGAACACTGAAGCTTTCTTT.

The rearrangement uses TRBV5-6 and TRBJ2-5, with 7 bases aligning to TRBD1. The germline V gene encodes CDR1 SGHDT and CDR2 YYEEEE. This CDR3 region has 14 residues. The V gene end was trimmed by 4 bases and the J gene end by 2 bases; junction bases not matched to a gene: 5. The CDR3 spells CASSRYRGQETQYF. In nucleotides, the CDR3 is TGTGCCAGCAGCAGATACAGGGGACAAGAGACCCAGTACTTC.

The rearrangement joins TRBV5-1 to TRBJ1-6; tentatively, D is TRBD1 (5 bases). This CDR3 region has 15 residues. V shed 1 base and J shed 7 bases, with 12 bases lying between them. CDR1 and CDR2 (germline): SGHRS, YFSETQ. The CDR3 region is CASSLTQGSNSPLHF. The CDR3 DNA reads TGCGCCAGCAGCTTGACCCAGGGATCGAATTCACCCCTCCACTTT.